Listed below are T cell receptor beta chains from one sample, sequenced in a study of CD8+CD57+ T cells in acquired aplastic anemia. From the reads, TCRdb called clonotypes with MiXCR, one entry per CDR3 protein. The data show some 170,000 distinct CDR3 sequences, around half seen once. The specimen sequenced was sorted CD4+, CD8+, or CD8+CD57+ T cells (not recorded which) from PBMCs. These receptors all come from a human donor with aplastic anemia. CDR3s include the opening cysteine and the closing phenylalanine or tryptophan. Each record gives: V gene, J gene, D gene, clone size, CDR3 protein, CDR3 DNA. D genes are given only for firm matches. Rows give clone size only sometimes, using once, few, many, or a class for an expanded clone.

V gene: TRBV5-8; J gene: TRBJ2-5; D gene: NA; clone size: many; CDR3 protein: CASSLGGVAGETQYF; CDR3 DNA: TGTGCCAGCAGCTTGGGAGGGGTGGCGGGAGAGACCCAGTACTTC
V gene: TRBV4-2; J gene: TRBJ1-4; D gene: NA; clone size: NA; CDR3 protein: CASSQGIQQISPATNEKLFF; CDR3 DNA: TGTGCCAGCAGCCAAGGTATACAGCAGATATCCCCCGCAACTAATGAAAAACTGTTTTTT
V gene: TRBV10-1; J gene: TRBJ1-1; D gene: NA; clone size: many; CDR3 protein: CASSESPVSGGGMNTEAFF; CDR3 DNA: TGCGCCAGCAGTGAGTCGCCGGTCTCCGGGGGGGGTATGAACACTGAAGCTTTCTTT
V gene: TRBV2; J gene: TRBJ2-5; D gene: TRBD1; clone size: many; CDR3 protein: CASRRDREETQYF; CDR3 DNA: TGTGCCAGCAGAAGGGACAGAGAAGAGACCCAGTACTTC
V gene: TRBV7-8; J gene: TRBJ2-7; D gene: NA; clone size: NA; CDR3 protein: CASSPYGPSGSYEQYF; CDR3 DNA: TGTGCCAGCAGCCCCTACGGCCCCAGCGGAAGCTACGAGCAGTACTTC
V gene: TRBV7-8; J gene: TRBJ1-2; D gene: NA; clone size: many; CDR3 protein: CASSLGVGRFSGYTF; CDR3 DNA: TGTGCCAGCAGCTTAGGAGTGGGCCGTTTTTCTGGCTACACCTTC
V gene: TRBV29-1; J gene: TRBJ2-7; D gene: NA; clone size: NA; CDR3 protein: CSAETGQRYEQYF; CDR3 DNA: TGCAGCGCCGAGACAGGACAGAGATACGAGCAGTACTTC
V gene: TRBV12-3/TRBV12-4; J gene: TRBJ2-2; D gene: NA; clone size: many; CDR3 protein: CASSFPTRSPGELFF; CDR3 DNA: TGTGCCAGCAGTTTCCCGACGAGGAGCCCCGGGGAGCTGTTTTTT
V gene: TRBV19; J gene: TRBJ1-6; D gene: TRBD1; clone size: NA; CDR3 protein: CASSPGQRDSPLHF; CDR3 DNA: TGTGCCAGTAGCCCGGGACAGCGCGATTCACCCCTCCACTTT
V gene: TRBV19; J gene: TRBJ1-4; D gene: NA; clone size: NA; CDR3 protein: CASRTGGGKLFF; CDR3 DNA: TGTGCCAGTAGGACGGGGGGGGGAAAACTGTTTTTT
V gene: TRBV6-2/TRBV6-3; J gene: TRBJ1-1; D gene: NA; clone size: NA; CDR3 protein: CASSDSSGGADTEAFF; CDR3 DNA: TGTGCCAGCAGTGACTCTAGCGGGGGGGCAGACACTGAAGCTTTCTTT
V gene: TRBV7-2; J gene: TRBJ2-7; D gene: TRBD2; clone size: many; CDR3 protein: CASSLLAGGFDEQYF; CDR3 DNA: TGTGCCAGCAGCCTCTTAGCGGGGGGATTCGACGAGCAGTACTTC
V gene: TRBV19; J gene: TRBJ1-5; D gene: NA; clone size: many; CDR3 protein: CASSTEGRGAQHF; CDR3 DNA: TGTGCCAGTAGTACGGAGGGGCGGGGAGCCCAGCATTTT
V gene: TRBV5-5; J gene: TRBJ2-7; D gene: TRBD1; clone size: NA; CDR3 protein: CASSFSRDRAYEQYF; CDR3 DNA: TGTGCCAGCAGCTTTAGCAGGGACAGGGCCTACGAGCAGTACTTC
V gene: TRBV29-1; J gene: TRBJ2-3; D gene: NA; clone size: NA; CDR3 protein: CSVLVGGTSDTQYF; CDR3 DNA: TGCAGCGTTCTTGTCGGGGGGACATCAGATACGCAGTATTTT
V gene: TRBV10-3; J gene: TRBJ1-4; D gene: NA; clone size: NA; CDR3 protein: CAISEATNEKLFF; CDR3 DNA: TGTGCCATCAGTGAAGCAACTAATGAAAAACTGTTTTTT
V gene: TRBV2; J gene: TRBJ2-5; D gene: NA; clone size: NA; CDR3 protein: CASSEEETPDF; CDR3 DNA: TGTGCCAGCAGTGAAGAAGAGACCCCGGACTTC
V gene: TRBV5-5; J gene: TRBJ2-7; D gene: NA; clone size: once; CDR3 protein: CASTIRGSNEQYF; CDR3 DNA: TGTGCCAGCACCATCCGAGGGAGTAACGAGCAGTACTTC
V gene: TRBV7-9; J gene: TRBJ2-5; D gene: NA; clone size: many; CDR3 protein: CASSTTEVPTETQYF; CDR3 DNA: TGTGCCAGCAGCACCACAGAGGTCCCGACAGAGACCCAGTACTTC
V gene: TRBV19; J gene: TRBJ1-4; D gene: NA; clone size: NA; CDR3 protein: CASSIGGRLNEKLFF; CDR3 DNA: TGTGCCAGTAGTATCGGAGGTCGTTTAAATGAAAAACTGTTTTTT
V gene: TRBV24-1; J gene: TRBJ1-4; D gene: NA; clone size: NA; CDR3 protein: CATSEGTEFNEKLFF; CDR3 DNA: TGTGCCACCAGTGAGGGGACTGAATTCAATGAAAAACTGTTTTTT
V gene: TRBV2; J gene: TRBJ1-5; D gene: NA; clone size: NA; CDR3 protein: CASRGPYSNQPQHF; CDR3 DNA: TGTGCCAGCAGGGGACCCTATAGCAATCAGCCCCAGCATTTT
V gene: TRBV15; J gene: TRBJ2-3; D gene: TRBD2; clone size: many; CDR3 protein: CATSRDLQNGGTQYF; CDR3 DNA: TGTGCCACCAGCAGAGATTTACAAAACGGGGGGACGCAGTATTTT
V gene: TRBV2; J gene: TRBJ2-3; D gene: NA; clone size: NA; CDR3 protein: CASREWPDTQYF; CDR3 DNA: TGTGCCAGCAGAGAGTGGCCAGATACGCAGTATTTT
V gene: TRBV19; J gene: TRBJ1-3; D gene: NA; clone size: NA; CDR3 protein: CASSAHQGNSGNTIYF; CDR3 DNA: TGTGCCAGTAGTGCTCATCAGGGGAACTCTGGAAACACCATATATTTT
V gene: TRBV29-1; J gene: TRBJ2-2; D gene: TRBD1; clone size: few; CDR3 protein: CSVKRQGTGELFF; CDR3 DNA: TGCAGCGTGAAACGACAGGGCACCGGGGAGCTGTTTTTT
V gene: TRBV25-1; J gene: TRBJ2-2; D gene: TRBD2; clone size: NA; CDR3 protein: CASSGRTSGRNTGELFF; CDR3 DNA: TGTGCCAGCAGTGGGCGGACTAGCGGGAGGAACACCGGGGAGCTGTTTTTT
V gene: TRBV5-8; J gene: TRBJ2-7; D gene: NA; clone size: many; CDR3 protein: CASSFPTRGVYEQYF; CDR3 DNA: TGTGCCAGCAGCTTTCCAACCAGGGGTGTCTACGAGCAGTACTTC
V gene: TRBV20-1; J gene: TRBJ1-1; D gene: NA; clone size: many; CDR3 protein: CSARAGNTEAFF; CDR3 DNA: TGCAGTGCTAGAGCCGGGAACACTGAAGCTTTCTTT
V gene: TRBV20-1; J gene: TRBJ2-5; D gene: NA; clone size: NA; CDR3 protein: CSAREPRQRRQETQYF; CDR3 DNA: TGCAGTGCTAGAGAGCCTCGTCAGAGGCGCCAAGAGACCCAGTACTTC
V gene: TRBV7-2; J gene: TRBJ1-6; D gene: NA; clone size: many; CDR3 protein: CASSLQTAHNSPLHF; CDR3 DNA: TGTGCCAGCAGCCTACAGACAGCTCATAATTCACCCCTCCACTTT
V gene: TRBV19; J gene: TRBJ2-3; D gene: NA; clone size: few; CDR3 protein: CASSHNADTQYF; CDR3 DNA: TGTGCCAGTAGTCACAACGCGGATACGCAGTATTTT
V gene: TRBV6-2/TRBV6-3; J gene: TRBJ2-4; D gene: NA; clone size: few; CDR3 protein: CASSERPGAKNIQYF; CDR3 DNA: TGTGCCAGCAGTGAGAGGCCTGGAGCCAAAAACATTCAGTACTTC
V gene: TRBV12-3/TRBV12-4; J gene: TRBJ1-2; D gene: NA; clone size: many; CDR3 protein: CASSFEGGYTF; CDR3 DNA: TGTGCCAGCAGTTTTGAAGGCGGCTACACCTTC
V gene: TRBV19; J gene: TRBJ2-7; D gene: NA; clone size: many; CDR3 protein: CASSPRQDPTYEQYF; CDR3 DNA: TGTGCCAGTAGTCCCAGACAGGATCCAACCTACGAGCAGTACTTC
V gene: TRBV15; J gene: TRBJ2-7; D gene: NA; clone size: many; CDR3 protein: CATSRDKEATGSRHVEQYF; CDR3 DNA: TGTGCCACCAGCAGAGATAAGGAGGCGACAGGCTCCCGACATGTGGAGCAGTACTTC
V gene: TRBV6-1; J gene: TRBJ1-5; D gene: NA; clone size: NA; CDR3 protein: CASSEQGNQPQHF; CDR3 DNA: TGTGCCAGCAGTGAACAGGGAAATCAGCCCCAGCATTTT
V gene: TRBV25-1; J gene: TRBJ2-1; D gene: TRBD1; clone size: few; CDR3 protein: CASSGGQGGNEQFF; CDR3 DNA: TGTGCCAGCAGTGGGGGACAGGGGGGCAATGAGCAGTTCTTC
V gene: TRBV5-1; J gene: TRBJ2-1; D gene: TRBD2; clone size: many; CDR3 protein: CASSPSGGEQFF; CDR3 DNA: TGCGCCAGCAGCCCCAGCGGGGGTGAGCAGTTCTTC
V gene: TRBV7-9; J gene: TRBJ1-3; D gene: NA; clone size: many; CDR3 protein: CASSLAGDGNTIYF; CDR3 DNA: TGTGCCAGCAGCTTAGCAGGAGATGGAAACACCATATATTTT
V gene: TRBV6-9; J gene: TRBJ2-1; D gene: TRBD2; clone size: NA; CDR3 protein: CASSYQGLAGGISSYNEQFF; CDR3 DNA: TGTGCCAGCAGTTATCAGGGACTAGCGGGGGGGATTAGCTCCTACAATGAGCAGTTCTTC
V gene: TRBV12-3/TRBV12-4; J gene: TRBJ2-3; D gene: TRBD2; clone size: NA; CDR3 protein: CASSFGLAVTGTQYF; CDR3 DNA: TGTGCCAGCAGTTTTGGACTAGCGGTCACAGGTACGCAGTATTTT
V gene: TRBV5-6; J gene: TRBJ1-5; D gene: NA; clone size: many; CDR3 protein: CASSSVSTQNQPQHF; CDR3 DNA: TGTGCCAGCAGCTCAGTGTCGACACAGAATCAGCCCCAGCATTTT
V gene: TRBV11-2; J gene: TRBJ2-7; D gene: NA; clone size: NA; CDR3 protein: CASSLVVQGYEQYF; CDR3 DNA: TGTGCCAGCAGCTTAGTGGTGCAGGGCTACGAGCAGTACTTC
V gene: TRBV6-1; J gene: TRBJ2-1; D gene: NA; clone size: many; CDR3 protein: CASSVGHRSYNEQFF; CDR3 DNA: TGTGCCAGCAGTGTAGGGCACCGCTCCTACAATGAGCAGTTCTTC
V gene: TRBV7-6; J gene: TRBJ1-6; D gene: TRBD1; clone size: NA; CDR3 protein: CASSPLGTEPLHF; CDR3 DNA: TGTGCCAGCAGCCCCCTTGGGACAGAGCCCCTCCACTTT
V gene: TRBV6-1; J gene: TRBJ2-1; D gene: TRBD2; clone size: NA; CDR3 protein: CASSETTSGANEQFF; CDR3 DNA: TGTGCCAGCAGTGAGACTACCAGCGGGGCGAATGAGCAGTTCTTC
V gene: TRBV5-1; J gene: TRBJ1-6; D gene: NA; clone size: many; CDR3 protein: CASSLEGELLGSPLHF; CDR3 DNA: TGCGCCAGCAGCCTCGAGGGAGAACTACTAGGTTCACCCCTCCACTTT
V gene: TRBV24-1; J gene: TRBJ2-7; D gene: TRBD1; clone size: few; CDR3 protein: CATSDLQGQGVYEQYF; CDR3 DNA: TGTGCCACCAGTGATTTGCAGGGACAGGGGGTCTACGAGCAGTACTTC
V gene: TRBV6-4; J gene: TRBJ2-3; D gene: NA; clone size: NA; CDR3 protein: CASSDLGSTDTQYF; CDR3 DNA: TGTGCCAGCAGTGACTTGGGGAGCACAGATACGCAGTATTTT
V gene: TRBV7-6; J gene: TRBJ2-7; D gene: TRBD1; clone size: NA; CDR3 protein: CASSGGTGSYEQYF; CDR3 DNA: TGTGCCAGCAGCGGGGGGACAGGGTCCTACGAGCAGTACTTC
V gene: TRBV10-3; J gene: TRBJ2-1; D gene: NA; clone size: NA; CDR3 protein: CAISEVTKGGNEQFF; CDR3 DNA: TGTGCCATCAGTGAAGTGACTAAGGGGGGCAATGAGCAGTTCTTC
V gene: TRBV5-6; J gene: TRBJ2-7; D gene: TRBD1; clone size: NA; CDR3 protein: CASSTDRGLLEQYF; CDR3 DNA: TGTGCCAGCAGCACGGACAGGGGCCTCCTCGAGCAGTACTTC
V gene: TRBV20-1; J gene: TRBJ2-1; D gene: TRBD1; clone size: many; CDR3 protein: CSARYQGVGYSYNEQFF; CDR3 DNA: TGCAGTGCTAGATATCAGGGGGTAGGGTACTCCTACAATGAGCAGTTCTTC
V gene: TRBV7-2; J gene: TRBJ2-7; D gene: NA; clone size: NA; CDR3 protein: CASSVSGFEQYF; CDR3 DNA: TGTGCCAGCAGCGTCTCAGGGTTCGAGCAGTACTTC
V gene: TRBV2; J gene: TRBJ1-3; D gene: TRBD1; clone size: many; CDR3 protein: CASSRTGDSGNTIYF; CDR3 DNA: TGTGCCAGCAGCAGGACAGGAGACTCTGGAAACACCATATATTTT